The TCR beta chain described here comes from a study of blood T cells in healthy people across ages. Through a sample-barcoded 5' primer and a J-beta primer mix, a second PCR was run for about 6 to 11 cycles. TCRdb passed the 5' RACE reads through MiXCR, listing each CDR3 protein once. Here the sample spans roughly 1,500,000 distinct CDR3 sequences, about 31% being singletons. As concerns this clonotype: Its antigen is undetermined.

Study observations and caveats: What prevented conclusive comparison of naive and antigen-experienced cells was that PBMCs were unsorted.

Trimming removed 5 bases from V and 0 bases from J; junction bases left unmatched: 8. CDR1 is MNHEY and CDR2 is SMNVEV in the germline V gene (reference sequence). The CDR3 totals 16 residues. The chain uses TRBV27 and TRBJ2-7, with 9 bases that match TRBD2. Sequencing input: blood. This TCR came from a woman younger than 45 in good health. The CDR3 nucleotides read TGTGCCAGCAGTACCCGGACTAGCGAAAGCTCCTACGAGCAGTACTTC. Translated, it gives CASSTRTSESSYEQYF.